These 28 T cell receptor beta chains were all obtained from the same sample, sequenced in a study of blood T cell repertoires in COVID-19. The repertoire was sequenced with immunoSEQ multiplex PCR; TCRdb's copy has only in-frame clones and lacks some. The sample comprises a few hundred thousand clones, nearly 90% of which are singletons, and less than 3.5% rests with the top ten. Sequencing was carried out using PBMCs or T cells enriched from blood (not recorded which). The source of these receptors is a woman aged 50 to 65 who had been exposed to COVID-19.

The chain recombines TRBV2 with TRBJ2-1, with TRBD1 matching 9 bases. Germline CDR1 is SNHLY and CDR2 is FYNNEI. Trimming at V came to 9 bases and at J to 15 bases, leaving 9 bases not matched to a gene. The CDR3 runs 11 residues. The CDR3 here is CASSRTGARFF. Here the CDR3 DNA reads TGTGCCAGTTCCCGGACAGGGGCACGGTTCTTC. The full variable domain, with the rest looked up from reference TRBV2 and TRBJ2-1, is EPEVTQTPSHQVTQMGQEVILRCVPISNHLYFYWYRQILGQKVEFLVSFYNNEISEKSEIFDDQFSVERPDGSNFTLKIRSTKLEDSAMYFCASSRTGARFFGPGTRLTVL.

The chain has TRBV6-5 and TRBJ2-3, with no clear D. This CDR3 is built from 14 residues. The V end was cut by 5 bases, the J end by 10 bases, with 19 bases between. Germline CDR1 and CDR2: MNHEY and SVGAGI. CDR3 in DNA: TGTGCCAGCAGTCACGTCTTTGCGCCGGTGGCGCAGTATTTT. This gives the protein CASSHVFAPVAQYF.

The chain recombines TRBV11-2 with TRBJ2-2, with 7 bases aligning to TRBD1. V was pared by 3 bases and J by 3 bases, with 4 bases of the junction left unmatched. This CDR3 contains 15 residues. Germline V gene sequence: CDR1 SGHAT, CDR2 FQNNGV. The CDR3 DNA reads TGTGCCAGCAGCTTTGAGACAGGGTACACCGGGGAGCTGTTTTTT. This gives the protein CASSFETGYTGELFF. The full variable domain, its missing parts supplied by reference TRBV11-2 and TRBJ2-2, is EAGVAQSPRYKIIEKRQSVAFWCNPISGHATLYWYQQILGQGPKLLIQFQNNGVVDDSQLPKDRFSAERLKGVDSTLKIQPAKLEDSAVYLCASSFETGYTGELFFGEGSRLTVL.

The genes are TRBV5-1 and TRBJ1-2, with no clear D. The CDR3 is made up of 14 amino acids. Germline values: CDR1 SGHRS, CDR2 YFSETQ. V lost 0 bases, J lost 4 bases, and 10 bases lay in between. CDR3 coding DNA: TGCGCCAGCAGCTTGGGACAACCTATCTATGGCTACACCTTC. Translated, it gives CASSLGQPIYGYTF. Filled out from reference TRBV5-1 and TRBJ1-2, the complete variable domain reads KAGVTQTPRYLIKTRGQQVTLSCSPISGHRSVSWYQQTPGQGLQFLFEYFSETQRNKGNFPGRFSGRQFSNSRSEMNVSTLELGDSALYLCASSLGQPIYGYTFGSGTRLTVV.

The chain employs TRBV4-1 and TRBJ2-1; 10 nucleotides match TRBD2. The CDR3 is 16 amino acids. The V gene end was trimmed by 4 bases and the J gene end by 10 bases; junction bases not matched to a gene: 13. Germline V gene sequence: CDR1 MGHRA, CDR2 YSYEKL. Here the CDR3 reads CASSRPSGGALREQFF. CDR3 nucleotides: TGCGCCAGCAGCCGTCCTAGCGGGGGAGCCCTGCGCGAGCAGTTCTTC.

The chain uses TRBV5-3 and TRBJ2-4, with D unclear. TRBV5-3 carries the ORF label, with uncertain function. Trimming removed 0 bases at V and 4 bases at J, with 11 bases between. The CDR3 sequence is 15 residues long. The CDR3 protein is CARSLAKWRKNIQYF. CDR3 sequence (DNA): TGTGCCAGAAGCTTGGCTAAGTGGCGGAAAAACATTCAGTACTTC.

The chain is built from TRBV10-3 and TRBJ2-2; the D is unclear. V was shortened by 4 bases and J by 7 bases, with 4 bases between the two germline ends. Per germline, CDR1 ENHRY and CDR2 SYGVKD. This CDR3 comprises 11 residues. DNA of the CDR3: TGTGCCATCAGTGGGCACGGGGAGCTGTTTTTT. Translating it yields CAISGHGELFF.

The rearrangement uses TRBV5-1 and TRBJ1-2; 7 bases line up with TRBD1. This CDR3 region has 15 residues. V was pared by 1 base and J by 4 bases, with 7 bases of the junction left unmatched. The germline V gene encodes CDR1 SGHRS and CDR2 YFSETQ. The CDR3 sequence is CASSLLGTEGYGYTF. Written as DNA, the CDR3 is TGCGCCAGCAGCTTGCTCGGGACAGAGGGCTATGGCTACACCTTC. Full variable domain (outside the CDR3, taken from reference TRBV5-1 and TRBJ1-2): KAGVTQTPRYLIKTRGQQVTLSCSPISGHRSVSWYQQTPGQGLQFLFEYFSETQRNKGNFPGRFSGRQFSNSRSEMNVSTLELGDSALYLCASSLLGTEGYGYTFGSGTRLTVV.

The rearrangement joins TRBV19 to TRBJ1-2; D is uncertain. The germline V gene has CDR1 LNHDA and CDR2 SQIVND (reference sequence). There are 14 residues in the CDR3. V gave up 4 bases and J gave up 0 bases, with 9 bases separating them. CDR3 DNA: TGTGCCAGTAGTAGAGAATTAGCTAACTATGGCTACACCTTC. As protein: CASSRELANYGYTF.

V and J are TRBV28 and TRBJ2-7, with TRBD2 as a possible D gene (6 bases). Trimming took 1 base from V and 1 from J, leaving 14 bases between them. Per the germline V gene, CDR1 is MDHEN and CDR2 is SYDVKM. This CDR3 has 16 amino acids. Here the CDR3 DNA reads TGTGCCAGCAGTTTATCGTTTCCGGGGGTTTCCTACGAGCAGTACTTC. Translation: CASSLSFPGVSYEQYF.

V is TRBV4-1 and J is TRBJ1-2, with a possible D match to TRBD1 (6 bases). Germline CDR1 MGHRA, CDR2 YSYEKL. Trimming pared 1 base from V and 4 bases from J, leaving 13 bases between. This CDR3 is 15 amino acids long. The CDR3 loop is CASSQVRSRGYGYTF. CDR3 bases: TGCGCCAGCAGCCAAGTCCGCTCCAGGGGCTATGGCTACACCTTC.

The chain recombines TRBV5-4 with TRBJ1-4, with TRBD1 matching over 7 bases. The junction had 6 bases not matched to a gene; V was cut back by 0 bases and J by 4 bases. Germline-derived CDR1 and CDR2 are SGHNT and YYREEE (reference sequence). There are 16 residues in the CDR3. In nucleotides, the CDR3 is TGTGCCAGCAGCTTGGGTGGGGGACAGAATAATGAAAAACTGTTTTTT. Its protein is CASSLGGGQNNEKLFF.

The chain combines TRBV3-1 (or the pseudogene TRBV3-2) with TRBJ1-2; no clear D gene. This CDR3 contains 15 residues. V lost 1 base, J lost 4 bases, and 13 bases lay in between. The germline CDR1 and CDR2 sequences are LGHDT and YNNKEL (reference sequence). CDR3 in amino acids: CASSQGFQILYGYTF. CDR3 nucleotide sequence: TGTGCCAGCAGCCAAGGGTTCCAGATTCTCTATGGCTACACCTTC.

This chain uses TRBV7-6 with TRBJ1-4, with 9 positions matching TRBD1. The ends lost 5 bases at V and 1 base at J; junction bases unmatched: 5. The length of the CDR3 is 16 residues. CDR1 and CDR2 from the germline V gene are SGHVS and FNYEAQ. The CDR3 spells CASSRPGQGTNEKLFF. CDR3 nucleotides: TGTGCCAGCAGCAGACCGGGACAGGGAACTAATGAAAAACTGTTTTTT.

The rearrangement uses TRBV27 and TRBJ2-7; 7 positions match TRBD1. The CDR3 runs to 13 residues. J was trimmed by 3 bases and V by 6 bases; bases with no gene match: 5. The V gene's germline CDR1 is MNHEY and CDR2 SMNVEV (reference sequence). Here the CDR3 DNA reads TGTGCCAGCAGCCGGGACAGAAACTACGAGCAGTACTTC. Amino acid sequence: CASSRDRNYEQYF.

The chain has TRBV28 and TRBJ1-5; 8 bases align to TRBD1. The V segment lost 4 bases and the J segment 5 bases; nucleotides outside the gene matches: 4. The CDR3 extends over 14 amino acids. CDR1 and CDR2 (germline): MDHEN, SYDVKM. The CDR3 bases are TGTGCCAGCAGTTCCGGGACAGGTCATCAGCCCCAGCATTTT. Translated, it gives CASSSGTGHQPQHF.

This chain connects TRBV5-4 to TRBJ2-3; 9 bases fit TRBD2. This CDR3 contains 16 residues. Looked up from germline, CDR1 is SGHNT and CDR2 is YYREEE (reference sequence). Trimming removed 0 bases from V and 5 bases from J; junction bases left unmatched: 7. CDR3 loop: CASSLGAGGQQDTQYF. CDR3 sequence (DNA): TGTGCCAGCAGCTTGGGCGCGGGGGGGCAGCAAGATACGCAGTATTTT.

Written as DNA, the CDR3 is TGTGCCAGCAGCGGGATTACAGGGGGCAATTCACCCCTCCACTTT. The encoded protein is CASSGITGGNSPLHF. The chain has TRBV3-1 (or the pseudogene TRBV3-2) and TRBJ1-6; 9 nucleotides line up with TRBD1. The CDR3 loop spans 15 amino acids. The V and J ends lost 5 bases and 7 bases, in that order; junction bases with no gene match: 6. CDR1 LGHDT and CDR2 YNNKEL come from the germline V gene (reference sequence).

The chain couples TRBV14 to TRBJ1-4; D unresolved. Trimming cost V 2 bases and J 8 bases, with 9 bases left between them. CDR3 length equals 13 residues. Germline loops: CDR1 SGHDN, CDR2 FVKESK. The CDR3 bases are TGTGCCAGCAGCCAAATAATGGCAGAAAAACTGTTTTTT. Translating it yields CASSQIMAEKLFF.

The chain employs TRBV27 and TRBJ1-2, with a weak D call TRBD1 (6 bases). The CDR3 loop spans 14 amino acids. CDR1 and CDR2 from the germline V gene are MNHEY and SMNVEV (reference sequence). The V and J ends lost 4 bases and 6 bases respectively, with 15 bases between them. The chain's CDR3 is CASSSPGGINGYTF. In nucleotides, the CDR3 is TGTGCCAGCAGTTCCCCGGGGGGCATAAATGGCTACACCTTC.

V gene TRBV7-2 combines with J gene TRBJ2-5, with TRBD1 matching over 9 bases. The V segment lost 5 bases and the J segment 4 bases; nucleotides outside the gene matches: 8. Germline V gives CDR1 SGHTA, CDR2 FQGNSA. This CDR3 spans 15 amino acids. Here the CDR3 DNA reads TGTGCCAGCAGCGGAGGACAGGGGTGGTCAGAGACCCAGTACTTC. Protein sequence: CASSGGQGWSETQYF.

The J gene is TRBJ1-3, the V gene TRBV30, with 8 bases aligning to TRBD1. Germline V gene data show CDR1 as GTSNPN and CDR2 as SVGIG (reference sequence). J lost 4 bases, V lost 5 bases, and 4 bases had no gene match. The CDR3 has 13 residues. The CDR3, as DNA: TGTGCCTGGGCTGGGGACAGGGGAAACACCATATATTTT. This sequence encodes CAWAGDRGNTIYF. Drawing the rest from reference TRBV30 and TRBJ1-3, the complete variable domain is SQTIHQWPATLVQPVGSPLSLECTVEGTSNPNLYWYRQAAGRGLQLLFYSVGIGQISSEVPQNLSASRPQDRQFILSSKKLLLSDSGFYLCAWAGDRGNTIYFGEGSWLTVV.

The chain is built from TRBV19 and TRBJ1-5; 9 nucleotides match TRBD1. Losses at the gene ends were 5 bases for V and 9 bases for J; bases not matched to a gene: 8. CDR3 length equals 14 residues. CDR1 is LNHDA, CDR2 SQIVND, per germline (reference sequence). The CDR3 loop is CASSGTGSTGPQHF. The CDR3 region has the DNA TGTGCCAGTAGTGGGACAGGGTCAACGGGGCCCCAGCATTTT.

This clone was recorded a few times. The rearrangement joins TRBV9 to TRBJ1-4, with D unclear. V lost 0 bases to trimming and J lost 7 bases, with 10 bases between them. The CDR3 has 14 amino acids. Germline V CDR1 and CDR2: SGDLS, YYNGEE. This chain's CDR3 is CASSVGANTEKLFF. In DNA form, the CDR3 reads TGTGCCAGCAGCGTAGGGGCGAATACTGAAAAACTGTTTTTT.

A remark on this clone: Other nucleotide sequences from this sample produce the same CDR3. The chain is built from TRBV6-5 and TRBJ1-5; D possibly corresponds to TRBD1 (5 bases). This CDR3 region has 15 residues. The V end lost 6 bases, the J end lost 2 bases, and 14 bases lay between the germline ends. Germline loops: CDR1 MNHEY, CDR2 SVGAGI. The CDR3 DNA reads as TGTGCCAGCAGCCGAGACAGAGGAGGCAATCAGCCCCAGCATTTT. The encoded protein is CASSRDRGGNQPQHF.

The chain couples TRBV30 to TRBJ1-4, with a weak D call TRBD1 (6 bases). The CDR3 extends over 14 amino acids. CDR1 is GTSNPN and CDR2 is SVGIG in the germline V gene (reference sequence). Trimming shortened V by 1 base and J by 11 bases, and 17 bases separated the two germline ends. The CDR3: CAWSGGLQTGKLFF. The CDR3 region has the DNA TGTGCCTGGAGTGGGGGGCTTCAAACTGGGAAACTGTTTTTT.

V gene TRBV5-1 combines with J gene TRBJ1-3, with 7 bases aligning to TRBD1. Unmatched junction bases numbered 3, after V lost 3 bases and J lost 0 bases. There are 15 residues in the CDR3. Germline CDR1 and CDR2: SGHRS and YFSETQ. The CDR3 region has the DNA TGCGCCAGCAGCTCGACAGGGATCTCTGGAAACACCATATATTTT. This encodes CASSSTGISGNTIYF.

CDR3: CASSQDVASGGDTQYF. The CDR3 DNA reads TGTGCCAGCAGCCAAGATGTGGCTAGCGGGGGAGATACGCAGTATTTT. The chain joins TRBV3-1 (or the pseudogene TRBV3-2) to TRBJ2-3, with 10 bases that match TRBD2. Germline V CDR1 and CDR2: LGHDT, YNNKEL (reference sequence). V was clipped by 0 bases and J by 5 bases; unmatched bases: 5. This CDR3 has 16 residues.